The T cell receptor beta chain described here comes from a study of Graves' ophthalmopathy and Graves' hyperthyroidism. Beta-chain TCR CDR3 regions were amplified from RNA transcripts. Second-round multiplex PCR came after first-round RT-PCR with HTBI primers. From the multiplex PCR reads, TCRdb called clonotypes with MiXCR, one entry per CDR3 protein. There are about 420,000 distinct CDR3 sequences in the sample; roughly 21% occur only once, and 3% lies in the top ten. Study observations and caveats: Most expanded clonotypes from thyroid (those above 0.001 frequency) were also found in blood.

The CDR3 sequence is 14 residues long. V dropped 7 bases and J dropped 4; count of bases not matched to a gene: 6. A word on this clonotype: Its specificity is unknown.

What was sequenced was peripheral blood. This chain connects TRBV12-3 or TRBV12-4 to TRBJ2-5; TRBD2 matches at 10 bases. The receptor's source is a woman aged 18-29 years with stable Graves' hyperthyroidism. The CDR3, as DNA: TGTGCCAGCAAGCGGGGGGGCGCGGGAGAGACCCAGTACTTC. Translation gives CASKRGGAGETQYF.